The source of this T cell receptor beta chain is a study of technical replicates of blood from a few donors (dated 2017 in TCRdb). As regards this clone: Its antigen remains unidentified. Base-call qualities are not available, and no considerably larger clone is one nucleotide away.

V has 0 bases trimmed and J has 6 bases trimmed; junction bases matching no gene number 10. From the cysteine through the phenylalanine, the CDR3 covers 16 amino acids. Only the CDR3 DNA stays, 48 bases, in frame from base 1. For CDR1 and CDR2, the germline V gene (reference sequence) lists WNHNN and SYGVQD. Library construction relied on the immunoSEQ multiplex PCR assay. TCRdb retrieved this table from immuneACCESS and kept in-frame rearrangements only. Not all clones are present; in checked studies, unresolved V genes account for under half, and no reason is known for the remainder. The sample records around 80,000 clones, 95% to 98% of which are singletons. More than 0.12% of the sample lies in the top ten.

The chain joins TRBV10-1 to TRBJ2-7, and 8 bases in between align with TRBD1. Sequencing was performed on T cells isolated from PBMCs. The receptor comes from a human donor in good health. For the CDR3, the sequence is CASSESILAGGSEQYF. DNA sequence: TGCGCCAGCAGTGAGTCGATCCTGGCAGGGGGCTCCGAGCAGTACTTC.